This passage covers 17 T cell receptor beta chains from one sample sequenced in a study of Tregs in tolerant kidney transplant recipients. Libraries were prepared by immunoSEQ multiplex PCR; TCRdb keeps only in-frame clonotypes and omits some of them. The table includes approximately 90,000 clones, roughly 93% detected once. The nonmyeloablative bone marrow transplants came from related graft donors, with transient mixed chimerism. The specimen was CD4+ T cells from blood (PBMCs), collected 12 months after the transplant. These receptors all come from a human patient who received a combined kidney and bone marrow transplant. The graft donor may account for some of the T cells.

The V call is TRBV18, the J call TRBJ2-1, with TRBD1 identical over 9 bases. V dropped 4 bases and J dropped 3; count of bases not matched to a gene: 4. Germline V lookup: CDR1 KGHSH, CDR2 LQKENI. The CDR3 sequence is 15 residues long. The CDR3 spells CASSQQGADYNEQFF. The DNA for the CDR3 is TGTGCCAGCTCACAACAGGGGGCGGACTACAATGAGCAGTTCTTC.

The chain joins TRBV19 to TRBJ2-1; maybe TRBD2 (6 bases). Germline values: CDR1 LNHDA, CDR2 SQIVND (reference sequence). The CDR3 is 15 amino acids. Trimming removed 4 bases at V and 0 bases at J, with 10 bases between. The CDR3 region is CASSTGLTSYNEQFF. Here the CDR3 DNA reads TGTGCCAGTAGTACTGGACTAACCTCCTACAATGAGCAGTTCTTC.

The CDR3 DNA reads as TGTGCCAGCAGCCTAGGAGGGAACACCGGGGAGCTGTTTTTT. Amino acids: CASSLGGNTGELFF. This chain uses TRBV14 with TRBJ2-2; D is possibly TRBD2 (5 bases). Germline-derived CDR1 and CDR2 are SGHDN and FVKESK. The CDR3 totals 14 residues. Trimming left V 4 bases short and J 1 base short, with 7 bases between.

The gene calls are TRBV7-2 and TRBJ2-3; maybe TRBD2 (6 bases). This CDR3 is built from 15 residues. Between the trimmed V and J ends, which lost 5 bases and 5 bases, there was a span of 17 bases. Germline V lookup: CDR1 SGHTA, CDR2 FQGNSA. CDR3 loop: CASSKNLLGGDTQYF. CDR3 in DNA: TGTGCCAGCAGCAAAAATCTCCTGGGAGGAGATACGCAGTATTTT.

V is TRBV6-5 and J is TRBJ1-1, with no clear D. CDR1 MNHEY and CDR2 SVGAGI come from the germline V gene. CDR3 length: 11 residues. Trimming took 10 bases from V and 2 from J, leaving 8 bases between them. The CDR3 DNA sequence: TGTGCCACCCAGTTAAACACTGAAGCTTTCTTT. Translating gives CATQLNTEAFF.

The chain is built from TRBV7-2 and TRBJ2-7, with D possibly TRBD2 on 6 matching bases. Germline CDR1 and CDR2: SGHTA and FQGNSA. CDR3 size: 15 residues. Trimming pared 6 bases from V and 2 bases from J, leaving 17 bases between. The CDR3 DNA follows: TGTGCCAGCAGTCGTAGGTGGGGGGAGACCTACGAGCAGTACTTC. Translation: CASSRRWGETYEQYF.

The chain recombines TRBV6-5 with TRBJ1-5; possibly TRBD1 for D (5 bases). V lost 0 bases and J 4 bases, leaving 10 bases between the germline ends. This CDR3 is 15 amino acids long. Germline CDR1 MNHEY, CDR2 SVGAGI. The CDR3 is CASSYSWDLNQPQHF. CDR3 bases: TGTGCCAGCAGTTACTCTTGGGACTTAAATCAGCCCCAGCATTTT.

The J gene is TRBJ2-7, the V gene TRBV4-1, with 11 nucleotides matching TRBD2. J lost 6 bases, V lost 0 bases, and 7 bases had no gene match. CDR1 is MGHRA, CDR2 YSYEKL, per germline. The CDR3 is 16 residues long. Written as DNA, the CDR3 is TGCGCCAGCAGCCAAGAGAAAATAGCGGGAGGGTTCGAGCAGTACTTC. It codes for CASSQEKIAGGFEQYF.

The chain is built from TRBV5-1 and TRBJ2-1, with 7 bases matching TRBD1. CDR1 is SGHRS and CDR2 is YFSETQ in the germline V gene. This CDR3 has 14 amino acids. J lost 8 bases, V lost 2 bases, and 7 bases had no gene match. The CDR3 nucleotides are TGCGCCAGCAGCTTTGAAGGGGGCGCATATGAGCAGTTCTTC. Translating gives CASSFEGGAYEQFF.

The J gene is TRBJ2-5, the V gene TRBV9; 12 nucleotides line up with TRBD1. V was clipped by 6 bases and J by 4 bases; unmatched bases: 7. The CDR3 covers 15 residues. Germline CDR1 and CDR2: SGDLS and YYNGEE. The CDR3, as DNA: TGTGCCAGCACGGTAGGGACAGGGGGCCCAGAGACCCAGTACTTC. It codes for CASTVGTGGPETQYF.

Regarding this clone: The sample has other DNA sequences that encode this CDR3 too. The chain joins TRBV15 to TRBJ1-6, with 10 bases identical to TRBD1. V lost 3 bases to trimming and J lost 0 bases; unmatched junction nucleotides: 14. Germline CDR1 and CDR2: LNHNV and YYDKDF (reference sequence). The CDR3 is made up of 21 amino acids. CDR3 coding DNA: TGTGCCACCAGCAGCGCCCGGACAGGGGGTCGGCTAAGCTCCTATAATTCACCCCTCCACTTT. Translated: CATSSARTGGRLSSYNSPLHF.

This chain joins TRBV20-1 and TRBJ2-5, with D hard to call. Germline CDR1 reads DFQATT; CDR2 reads SNEGSKA (reference sequence). The length of the CDR3 is 11 residues. V was shortened by 3 bases and J by 5 bases, with 7 bases between the two germline ends. CDR3 amino acids: CSASPRETQYF. CDR3 nucleotide sequence: TGCAGTGCTAGTCCGAGGGAGACCCAGTACTTC.

Comment on this clone: At one of its ends the junction is not consistent with the germline gene, which may arise from a read error. Other DNA sequences in the sample encode the same CDR3. This rearrangement joins TRBV5-4 to TRBJ1-6, with 9 bases that match TRBD1. This CDR3 has 15 amino acids. Per the germline V gene, CDR1 is SGHNT and CDR2 is YYREEE (reference sequence). For the CDR3, the DNA is TGTGCCAGCAGCTTGATTGACAGGGGGAATTCCCCCCTCCACTTT. This encodes CASSLIDRGNSPLHF.

CDR3 loop: CASRSTSGASNEQFF. The CDR3 coding sequence is TGCGCCAGCCGGTCAACTAGCGGGGCTTCTAATGAGCAGTTCTTC. The V gene is TRBV5-1, the J gene TRBJ2-1; 10 bases align to TRBD2. This CDR3 region has 15 residues. Germline values: CDR1 SGHRS, CDR2 YFSETQ. The J segment lost 7 bases and the V segment lost 7 bases, leaving 11 bases of the junction unmatched.

In the case of this clone: This same CDR3 is encoded by further DNA sequences in the sample. This chain links TRBV7-3 with TRBJ2-1, with 8 bases matching TRBD1. The CDR3 has 12 residues. The germline V gene has CDR1 SGHTA and CDR2 FQGTGA. V lost 4 bases to trimming and J lost 9 bases; unmatched junction nucleotides: 2. DNA for the CDR3: TGTGCCAGCAGCTCCGACAGGGGTGAGCAGTTCTTC. It specifies CASSSDRGEQFF.

The J gene is TRBJ2-5, the V gene TRBV28; D is uncertain. The J call could be wrong; TRBJ2-7 is a better fit for the DNA end. CDR1 and CDR2 from the germline V gene are MDHEN and SYDVKM. This CDR3 spans 14 amino acids. CDR3 coding DNA: TGTGCCAGCAGTTTACGGCAGGCCCCCTACGAGCAGTACTTC. Its translation: CASSLRQAPYEQYF.

The rearrangement links TRBV28 to TRBJ1-2; no firm D call. The CDR3 has 14 residues. Germline CDR1 MDHEN, CDR2 SYDVKM. V lost 5 bases and J 4 bases, leaving 14 bases between the germline ends. This chain's CDR3 is CASSPYPGPYGYTF. The CDR3 coding sequence is TGTGCCAGCAGTCCCTATCCCGGTCCCTATGGCTACACCTTC.